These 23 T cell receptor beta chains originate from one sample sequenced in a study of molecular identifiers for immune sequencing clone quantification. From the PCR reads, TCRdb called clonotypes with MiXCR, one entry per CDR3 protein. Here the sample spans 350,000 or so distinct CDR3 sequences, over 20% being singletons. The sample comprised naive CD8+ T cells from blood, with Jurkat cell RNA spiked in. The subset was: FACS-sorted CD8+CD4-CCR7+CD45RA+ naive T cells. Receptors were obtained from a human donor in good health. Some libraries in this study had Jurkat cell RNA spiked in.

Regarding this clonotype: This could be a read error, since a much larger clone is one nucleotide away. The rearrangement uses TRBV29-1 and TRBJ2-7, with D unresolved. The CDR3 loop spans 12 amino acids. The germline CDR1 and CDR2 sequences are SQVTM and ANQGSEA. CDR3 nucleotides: TGCAGCGCTGAAGATCCAGACTACGAGCAGTACTTC. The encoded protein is CSAEDPDYEQYF.

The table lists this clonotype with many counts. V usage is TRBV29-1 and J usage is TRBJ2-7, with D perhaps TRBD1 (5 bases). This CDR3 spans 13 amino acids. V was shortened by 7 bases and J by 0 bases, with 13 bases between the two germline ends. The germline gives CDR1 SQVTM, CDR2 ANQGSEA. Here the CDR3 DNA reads TGCAGCGCCGTCTACAGGAGCTCCTACGAGCAGTACTTC. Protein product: CSAVYRSSYEQYF.

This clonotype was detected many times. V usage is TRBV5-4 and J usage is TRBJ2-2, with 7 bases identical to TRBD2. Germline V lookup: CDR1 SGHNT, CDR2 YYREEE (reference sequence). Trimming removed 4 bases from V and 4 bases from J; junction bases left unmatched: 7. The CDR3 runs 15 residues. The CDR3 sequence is CASSEWTRGTGELFF. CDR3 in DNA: TGTGCCAGCAGCGAATGGACTAGAGGCACCGGGGAGCTGTTTTTT.

The CDR3 region is CASRRAGSTDTQYF. The DNA of the CDR3 is TGTGCCAGCAGGCGAGCGGGAAGCACAGATACGCAGTATTTT. The chain links TRBV12-3 or TRBV12-4 to TRBJ2-3; 7 bases line up with TRBD2. V dropped 6 bases and J dropped 0; count of bases not matched to a gene: 3. The CDR3 totals 14 residues.

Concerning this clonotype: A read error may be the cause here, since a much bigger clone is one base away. The CDR3 DNA reads TGTACCAGCAGTTACAATGAGCAGTTCTTC. This sequence encodes CTSSYNEQFF. The V gene is TRBV28, the J gene TRBJ2-1, with no clear D. Germline V CDR1 and CDR2: MDHEN, SYDVKM. This CDR3 region has 10 residues.

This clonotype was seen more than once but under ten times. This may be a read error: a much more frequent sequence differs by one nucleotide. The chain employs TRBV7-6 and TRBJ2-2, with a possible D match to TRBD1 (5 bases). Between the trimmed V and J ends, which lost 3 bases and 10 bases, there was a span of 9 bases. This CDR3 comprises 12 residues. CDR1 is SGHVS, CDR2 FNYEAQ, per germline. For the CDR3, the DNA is TGTGCCAGCAGCTTGGGGCCCGAGGAGCTGTTTTTT. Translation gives CASSLGPEELFF.

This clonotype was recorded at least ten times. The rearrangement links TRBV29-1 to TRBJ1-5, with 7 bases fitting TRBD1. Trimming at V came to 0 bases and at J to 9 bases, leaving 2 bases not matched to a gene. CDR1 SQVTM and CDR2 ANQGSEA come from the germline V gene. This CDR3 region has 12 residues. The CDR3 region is CSVEDQGGPQHF. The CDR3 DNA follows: TGCAGCGTTGAAGATCAGGGGGGGCCCCAGCATTTT.

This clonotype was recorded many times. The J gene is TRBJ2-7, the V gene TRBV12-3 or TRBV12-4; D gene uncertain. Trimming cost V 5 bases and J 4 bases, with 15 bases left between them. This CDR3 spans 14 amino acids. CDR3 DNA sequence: TGTGCCAGCAGTCCGCCGGAAGGAAAGTACGAGCAGTACTTC. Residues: CASSPPEGKYEQYF.

The CDR3 DNA reads as TGCGCCAGCAGTTCCAGGAACATGAACACTGAAGCTTTCTTT. As protein: CASSSRNMNTEAFF. The rearrangement uses TRBV5-1 and TRBJ1-1; unclear D gene. Germline CDR1 reads SGHRS; CDR2 reads YFSETQ. The CDR3 covers 14 residues. V was pared by 5 bases and J by 0 bases, with 11 bases between. The complete variable domain, with remaining parts taken from reference TRBV5-1 and TRBJ1-1, reads KAGVTQTPRYLIKTRGQQVTLSCSPISGHRSVSWYQQTPGQGLQFLFEYFSETQRNKGNFPGRFSGRQFSNSRSEMNVSTLELGDSALYLCASSSRNMNTEAFFGQGTRLTVV.

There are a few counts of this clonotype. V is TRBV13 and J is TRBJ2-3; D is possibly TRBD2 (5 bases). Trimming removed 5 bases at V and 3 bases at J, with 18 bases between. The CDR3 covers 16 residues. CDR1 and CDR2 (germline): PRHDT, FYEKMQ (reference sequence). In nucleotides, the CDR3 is TGTGCCAGCAGCCCATCGGACTTCAGAAGTACAGATACGCAGTATTTT. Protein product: CASSPSDFRSTDTQYF.

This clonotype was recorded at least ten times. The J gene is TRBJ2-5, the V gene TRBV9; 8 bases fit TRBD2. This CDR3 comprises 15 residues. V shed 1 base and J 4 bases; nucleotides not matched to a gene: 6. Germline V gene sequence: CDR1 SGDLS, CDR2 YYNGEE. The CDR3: CASSVLDSGAETQYF. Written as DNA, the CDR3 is TGTGCCAGCAGCGTACTGGATAGCGGGGCAGAGACCCAGTACTTC.

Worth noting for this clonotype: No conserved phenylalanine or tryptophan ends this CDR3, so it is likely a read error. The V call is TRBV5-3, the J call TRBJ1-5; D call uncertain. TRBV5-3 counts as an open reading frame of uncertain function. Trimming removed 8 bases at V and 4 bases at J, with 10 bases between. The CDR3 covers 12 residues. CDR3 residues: CASSDGNQPQHS. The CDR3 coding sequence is TGTGCCAGCAGCGACGGGAATCAGCCCCAGCATTCT.

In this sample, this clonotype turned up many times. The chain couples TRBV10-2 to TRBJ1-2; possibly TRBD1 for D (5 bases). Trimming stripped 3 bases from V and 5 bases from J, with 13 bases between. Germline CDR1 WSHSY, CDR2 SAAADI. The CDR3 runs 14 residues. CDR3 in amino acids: CASSDSSWGYGYTF. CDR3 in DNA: TGCGCCAGCAGTGATAGCAGCTGGGGGTATGGCTACACCTTC.

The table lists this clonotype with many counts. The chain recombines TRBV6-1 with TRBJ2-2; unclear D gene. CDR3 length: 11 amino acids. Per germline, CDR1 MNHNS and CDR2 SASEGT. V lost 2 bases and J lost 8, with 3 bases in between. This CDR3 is CASSELGELFF. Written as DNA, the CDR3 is TGTGCCAGCAGTGAACTGGGGGAGCTGTTTTTT.

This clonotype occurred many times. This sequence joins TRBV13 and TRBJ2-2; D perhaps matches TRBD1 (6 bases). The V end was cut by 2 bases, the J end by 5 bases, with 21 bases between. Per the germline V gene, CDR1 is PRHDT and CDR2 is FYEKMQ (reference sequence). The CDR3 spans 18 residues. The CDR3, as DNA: TGTGCCAGCAGCTTAAGAGTTTCATGGACAGCTACGACCGGGGAGCTGTTTTTT. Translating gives CASSLRVSWTATTGELFF.

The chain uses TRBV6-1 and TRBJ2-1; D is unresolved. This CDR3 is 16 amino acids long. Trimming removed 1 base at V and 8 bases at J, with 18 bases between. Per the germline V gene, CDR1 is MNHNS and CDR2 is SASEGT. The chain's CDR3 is CASSEDPVILSDEQFF. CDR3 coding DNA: TGTGCCAGCAGTGAAGATCCAGTCATCCTCTCAGATGAGCAGTTCTTC.

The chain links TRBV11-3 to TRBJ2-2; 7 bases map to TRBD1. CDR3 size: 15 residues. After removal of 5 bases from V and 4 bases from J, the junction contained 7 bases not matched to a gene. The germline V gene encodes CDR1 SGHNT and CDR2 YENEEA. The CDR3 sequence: CASSPRDSPTGELFF. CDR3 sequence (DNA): TGTGCCAGCAGCCCTAGGGACAGCCCCACCGGGGAGCTGTTTTTT.

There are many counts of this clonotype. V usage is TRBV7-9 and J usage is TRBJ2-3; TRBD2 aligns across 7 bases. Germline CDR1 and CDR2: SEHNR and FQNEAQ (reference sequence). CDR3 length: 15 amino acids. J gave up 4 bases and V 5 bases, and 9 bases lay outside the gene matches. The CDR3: CASSQAGGSPDTQYF. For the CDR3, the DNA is TGTGCCAGCAGCCAGGCGGGCGGGAGTCCAGATACGCAGTATTTT.

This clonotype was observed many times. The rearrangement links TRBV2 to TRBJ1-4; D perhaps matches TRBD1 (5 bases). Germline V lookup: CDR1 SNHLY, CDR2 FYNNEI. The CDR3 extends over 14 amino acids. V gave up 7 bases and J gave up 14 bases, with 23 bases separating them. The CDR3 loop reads CASMLGGVMIRLFF. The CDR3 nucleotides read TGTGCCAGCATGTTGGGGGGGGTAATGATCCGTCTGTTTTTT.

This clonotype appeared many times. This chain's CDR3 is CATAGVTATNEKLFF. Here the CDR3 DNA reads TGTGCCACCGCCGGGGTAACTGCAACTAATGAAAAACTGTTTTTT. The chain links TRBV6-6 to TRBJ1-4; D unclear. Trimming took off 10 bases at V and 0 bases at J, with 15 bases between the two ends. This CDR3 spans 15 amino acids. From germline, CDR1 is MNHNY and CDR2 SVGAGI (reference sequence).

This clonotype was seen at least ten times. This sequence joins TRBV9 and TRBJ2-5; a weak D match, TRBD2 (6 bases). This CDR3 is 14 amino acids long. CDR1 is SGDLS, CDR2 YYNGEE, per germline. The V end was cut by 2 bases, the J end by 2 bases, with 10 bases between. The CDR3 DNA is TGTGCCAGCAGCGTCGGTAGCGGACAAGAGACCCAGTACTTC. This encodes CASSVGSGQETQYF. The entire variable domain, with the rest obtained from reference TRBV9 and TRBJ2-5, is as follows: DSGVTQTPKHLITATGQRVTLRCSPRSGDLSVYWYQQSLDQGLQFLIQYYNGEERAKGNILERFSAQQFPDLHSELNLSSLELGDSALYFCASSVGSGQETQYFGPGTRLLVL.

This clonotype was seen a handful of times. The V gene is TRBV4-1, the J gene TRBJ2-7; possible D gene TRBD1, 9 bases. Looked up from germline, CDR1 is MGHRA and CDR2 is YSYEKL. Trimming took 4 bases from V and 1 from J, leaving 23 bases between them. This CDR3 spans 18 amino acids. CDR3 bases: TGCGCCAGCAGCCCGGCCGGCGGACAGGGGACTAGTTCCTACGAGCAGTACTTC. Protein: CASSPAGGQGTSSYEQYF.

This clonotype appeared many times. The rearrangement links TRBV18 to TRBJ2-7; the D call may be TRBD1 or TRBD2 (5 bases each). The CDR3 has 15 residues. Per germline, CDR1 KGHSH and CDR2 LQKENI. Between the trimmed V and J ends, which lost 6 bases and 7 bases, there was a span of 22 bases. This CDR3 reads CASSHTGADLREQYF. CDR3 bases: TGTGCCAGCTCGCACACCGGGGCAGACCTACGGGAGCAGTACTTC. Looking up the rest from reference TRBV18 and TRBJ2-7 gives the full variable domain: NAGVMQNPRHLVRRRGQEARLRCSPMKGHSHVYWYRQLPEEGLKFMVYLQKENIIDESGMPKERFSAEFPKEGPSILRIQQVVRGDSAAYFCASSHTGADLREQYFGPGTRLTVT.